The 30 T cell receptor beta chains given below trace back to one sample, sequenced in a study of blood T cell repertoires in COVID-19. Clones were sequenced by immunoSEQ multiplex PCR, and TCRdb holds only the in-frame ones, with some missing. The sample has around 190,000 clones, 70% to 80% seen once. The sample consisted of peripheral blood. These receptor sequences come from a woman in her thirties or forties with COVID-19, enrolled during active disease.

This CDR3 is CASSQKLLAGRPQYF. CDR3 sequence (DNA): TGTGCCAGCAGCCAGAAACTACTAGCGGGGCGCCCGCAGTACTTC. This rearrangement joins TRBV3-1 (or the pseudogene TRBV3-2) to TRBJ2-7; 10 bases fit TRBD2. CDR1 and CDR2 (germline): LGHDT, YNNKEL (reference sequence). Losses at the gene ends were 3 bases for V and 9 bases for J; bases not matched to a gene: 11. This CDR3 is 15 amino acids long.

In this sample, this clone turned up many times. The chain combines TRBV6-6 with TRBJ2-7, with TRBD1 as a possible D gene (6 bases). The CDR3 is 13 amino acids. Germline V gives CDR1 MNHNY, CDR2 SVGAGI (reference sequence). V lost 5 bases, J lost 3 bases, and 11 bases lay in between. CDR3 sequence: CASSTQGGYEQYF. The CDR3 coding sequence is TGTGCCAGCAGTACCCAAGGGGGCTACGAGCAGTACTTC.

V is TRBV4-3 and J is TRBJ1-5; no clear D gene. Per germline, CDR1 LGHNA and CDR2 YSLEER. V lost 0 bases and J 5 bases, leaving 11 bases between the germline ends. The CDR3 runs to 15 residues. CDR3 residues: CASSQDTGGYQPQHF. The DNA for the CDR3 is TGCGCCAGCAGCCAAGACACGGGAGGGTATCAGCCCCAGCATTTT.

The CDR3 nucleotides read TGTGCCAGCAGCGTAAGGGGTTCCTACAATGAGCAGTTCTTC. Protein sequence: CASSVRGSYNEQFF. The rearrangement uses TRBV9 and TRBJ2-1; weak D call: TRBD1 (5 bases). The CDR3 extends over 14 amino acids. Germline lookup yields CDR1 SGDLS and CDR2 YYNGEE. V lost 1 base and J lost 1, with 6 bases in between.

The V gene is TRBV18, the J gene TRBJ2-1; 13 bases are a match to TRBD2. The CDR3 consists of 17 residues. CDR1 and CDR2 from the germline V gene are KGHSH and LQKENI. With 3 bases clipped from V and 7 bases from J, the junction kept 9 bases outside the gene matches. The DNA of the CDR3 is TGTGCCAGCTCACCCCCTACTAGCGGGAGGGCCCTTAATGAGCAGTTCTTC. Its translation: CASSPPTSGRALNEQFF. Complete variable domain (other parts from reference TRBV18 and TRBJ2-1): NAGVMQNPRHLVRRRGQEARLRCSPMKGHSHVYWYRQLPEEGLKFMVYLQKENIIDESGMPKERFSAEFPKEGPSILRIQQVVRGDSAAYFCASSPPTSGRALNEQFFGPGTRLTVL.

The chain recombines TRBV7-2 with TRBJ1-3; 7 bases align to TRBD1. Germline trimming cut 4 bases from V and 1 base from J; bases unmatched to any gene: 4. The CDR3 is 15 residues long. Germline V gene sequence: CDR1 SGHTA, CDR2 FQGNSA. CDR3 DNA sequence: TGTGCCAGCAGCTGGAGACAGGGTTCTGGAAACACCATATATTTT. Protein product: CASSWRQGSGNTIYF.

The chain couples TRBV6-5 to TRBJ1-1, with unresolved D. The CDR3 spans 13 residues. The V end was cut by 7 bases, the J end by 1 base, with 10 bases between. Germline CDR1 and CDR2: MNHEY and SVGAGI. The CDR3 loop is CASILHTNTEAFF. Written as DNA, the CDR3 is TGTGCCAGCATTTTACACACGAACACTGAAGCTTTCTTT.

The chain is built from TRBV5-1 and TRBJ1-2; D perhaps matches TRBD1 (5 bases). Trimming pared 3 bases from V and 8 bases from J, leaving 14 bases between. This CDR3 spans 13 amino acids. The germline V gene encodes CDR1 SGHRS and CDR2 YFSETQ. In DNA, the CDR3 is TGCGCCAGCAGCTGGAGGGACCGCGAGGGCTACACCTTC. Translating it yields CASSWRDREGYTF.

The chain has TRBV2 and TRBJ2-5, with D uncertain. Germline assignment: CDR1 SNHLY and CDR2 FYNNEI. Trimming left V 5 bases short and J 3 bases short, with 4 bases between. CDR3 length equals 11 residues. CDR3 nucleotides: TGTGCCAGCAGTCCCAAAGAGACCCAGTACTTC. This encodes CASSPKETQYF.

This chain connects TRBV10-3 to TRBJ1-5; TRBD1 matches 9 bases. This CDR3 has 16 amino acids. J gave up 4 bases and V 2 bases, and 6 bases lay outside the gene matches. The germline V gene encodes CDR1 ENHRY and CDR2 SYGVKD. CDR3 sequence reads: CAISETDRGGNQPQHF. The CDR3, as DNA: TGTGCCATCAGTGAGACCGACAGGGGGGGGAATCAGCCCCAGCATTTT.

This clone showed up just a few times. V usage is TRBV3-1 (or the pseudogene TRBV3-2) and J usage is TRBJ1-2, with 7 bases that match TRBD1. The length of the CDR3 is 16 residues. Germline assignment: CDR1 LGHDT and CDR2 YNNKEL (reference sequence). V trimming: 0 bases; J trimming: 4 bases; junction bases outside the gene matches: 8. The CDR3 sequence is CASSQDPGQVSYGYTF. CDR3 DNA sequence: TGTGCCAGCAGCCAAGACCCTGGACAGGTATCCTATGGCTACACCTTC.

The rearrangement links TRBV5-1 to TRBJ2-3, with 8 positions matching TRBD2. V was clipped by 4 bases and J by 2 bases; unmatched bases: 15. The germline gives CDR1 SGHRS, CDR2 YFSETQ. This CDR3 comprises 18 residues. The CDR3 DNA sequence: TGCGCCAGCAGCAGGGAAGGTGGGGCTAGCGGGCCCACAGATACGCAGTATTTT. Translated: CASSREGGASGPTDTQYF.

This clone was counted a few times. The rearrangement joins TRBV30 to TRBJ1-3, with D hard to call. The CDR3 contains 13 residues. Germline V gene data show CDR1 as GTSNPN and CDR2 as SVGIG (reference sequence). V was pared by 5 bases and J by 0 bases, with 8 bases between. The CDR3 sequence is CAWGSSSGNTIYF. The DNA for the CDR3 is TGTGCCTGGGGTTCCAGCTCTGGAAACACCATATATTTT.

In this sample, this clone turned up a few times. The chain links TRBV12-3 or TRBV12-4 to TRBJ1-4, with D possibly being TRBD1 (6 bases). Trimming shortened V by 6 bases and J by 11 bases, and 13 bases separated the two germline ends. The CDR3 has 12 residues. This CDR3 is CASSSDRTKLFF. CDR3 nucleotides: TGTGCCAGCAGCTCTGACAGGACCAAACTGTTTTTT.

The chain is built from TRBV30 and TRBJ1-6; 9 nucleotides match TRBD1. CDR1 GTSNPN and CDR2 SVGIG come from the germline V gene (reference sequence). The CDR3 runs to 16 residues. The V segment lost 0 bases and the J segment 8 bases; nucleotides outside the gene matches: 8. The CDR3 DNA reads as TGTGCCTGGAGTGTACCCCCGGGACAGGGTTATTCACCCCTCCACTTT. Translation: CAWSVPPGQGYSPLHF. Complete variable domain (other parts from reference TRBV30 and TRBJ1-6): SQTIHQWPATLVQPVGSPLSLECTVEGTSNPNLYWYRQAAGRGLQLLFYSVGIGQISSEVPQNLSASRPQDRQFILSSKKLLLSDSGFYLCAWSVPPGQGYSPLHFGNGTRLTVT.

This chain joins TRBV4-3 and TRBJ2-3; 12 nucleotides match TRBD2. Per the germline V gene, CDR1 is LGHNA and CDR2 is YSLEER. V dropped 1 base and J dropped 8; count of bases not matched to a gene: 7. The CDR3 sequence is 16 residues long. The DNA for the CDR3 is TGCGCCAGCAGCCAAGCGACTAGCGGGGGTGGTGTTACGCAGTATTTT. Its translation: CASSQATSGGGVTQYF.

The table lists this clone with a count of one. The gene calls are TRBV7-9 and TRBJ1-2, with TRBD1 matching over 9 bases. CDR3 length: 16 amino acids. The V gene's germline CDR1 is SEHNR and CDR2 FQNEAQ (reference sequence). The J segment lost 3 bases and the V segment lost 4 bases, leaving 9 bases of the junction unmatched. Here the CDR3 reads CASSSGTGTFDYGYTF. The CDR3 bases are TGTGCCAGCAGCTCCGGGACAGGGACGTTTGACTATGGCTACACCTTC. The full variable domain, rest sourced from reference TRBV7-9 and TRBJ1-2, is DTGVSQNPRHKITKRGQNVTFRCDPISEHNRLYWYRQTLGQGPEFLTYFQNEAQLEKSRLLSDRFSAERPKGSFSTLEIQRTEQGDSAMYLCASSSGTGTFDYGYTFGSGTRLTVV.

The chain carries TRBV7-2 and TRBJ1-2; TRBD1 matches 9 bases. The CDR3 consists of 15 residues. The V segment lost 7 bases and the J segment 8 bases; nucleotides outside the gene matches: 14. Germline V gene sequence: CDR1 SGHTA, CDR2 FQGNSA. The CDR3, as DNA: TGTGCCAGCACCGAAAACCTCTGGACAGGGGTCGGCTACACCTTC. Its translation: CASTENLWTGVGYTF.

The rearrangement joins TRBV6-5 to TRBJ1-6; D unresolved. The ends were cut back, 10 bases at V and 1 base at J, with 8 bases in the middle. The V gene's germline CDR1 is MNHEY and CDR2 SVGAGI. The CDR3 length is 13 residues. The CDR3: CATEESYNSPLHF. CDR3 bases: TGTGCCACCGAGGAATCCTATAATTCACCCCTCCACTTT.

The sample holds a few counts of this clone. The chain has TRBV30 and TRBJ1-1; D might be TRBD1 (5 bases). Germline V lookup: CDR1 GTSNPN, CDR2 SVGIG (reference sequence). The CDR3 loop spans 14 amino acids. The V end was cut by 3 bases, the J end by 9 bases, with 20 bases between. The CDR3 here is CAWSAGNRDSKAFF. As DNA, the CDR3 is TGTGCCTGGAGCGCCGGGAACCGGGACTCCAAAGCTTTCTTT.

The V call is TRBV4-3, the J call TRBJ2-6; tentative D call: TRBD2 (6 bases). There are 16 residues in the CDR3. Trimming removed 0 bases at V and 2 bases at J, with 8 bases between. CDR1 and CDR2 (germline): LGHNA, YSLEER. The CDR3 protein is CASSQDGGTGANVLTF. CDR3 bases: TGCGCCAGCAGCCAAGATGGGGGGACTGGGGCCAACGTCCTGACTTTC.

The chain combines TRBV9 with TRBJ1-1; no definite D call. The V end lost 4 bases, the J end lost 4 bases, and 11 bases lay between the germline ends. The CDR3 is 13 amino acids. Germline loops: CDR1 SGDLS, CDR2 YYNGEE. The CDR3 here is CASSPPSGTEAFF. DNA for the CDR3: TGTGCCAGCAGCCCCCCGTCGGGCACTGAAGCTTTCTTT.

The CDR3 sequence: CASGLAGRQETQYF. Written as DNA, the CDR3 is TGTGCCAGTGGACTAGCGGGGCGACAAGAGACCCAGTACTTC. The chain uses TRBV7-7 and TRBJ2-5; the match to TRBD2 covers 12 bases. The V and J ends lost 9 bases and 2 bases, in that order; junction bases with no gene match: 4. Per germline, CDR1 SSHAT and CDR2 FNYEAQ (reference sequence). This CDR3 spans 14 amino acids.

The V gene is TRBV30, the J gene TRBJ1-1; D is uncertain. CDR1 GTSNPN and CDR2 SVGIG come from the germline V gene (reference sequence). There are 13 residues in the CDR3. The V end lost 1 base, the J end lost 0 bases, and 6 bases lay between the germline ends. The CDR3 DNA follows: TGTGCCTGGAGTGCCCACATGAACACTGAAGCTTTCTTT. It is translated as CAWSAHMNTEAFF.

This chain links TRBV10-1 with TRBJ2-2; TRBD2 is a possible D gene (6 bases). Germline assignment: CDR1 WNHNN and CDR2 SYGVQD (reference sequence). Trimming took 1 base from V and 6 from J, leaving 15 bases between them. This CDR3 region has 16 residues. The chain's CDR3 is CASSEWRGLDSGELFF. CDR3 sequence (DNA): TGCGCCAGCAGTGAGTGGAGGGGCCTGGATTCCGGGGAGCTGTTTTTT.

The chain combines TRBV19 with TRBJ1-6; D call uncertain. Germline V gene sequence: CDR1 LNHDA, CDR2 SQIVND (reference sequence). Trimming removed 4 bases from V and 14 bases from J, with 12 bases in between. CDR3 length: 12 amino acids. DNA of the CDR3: TGTGCCAGTAGTAATAGCCAAATGGCCCTCCACTTT. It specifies CASSNSQMALHF.

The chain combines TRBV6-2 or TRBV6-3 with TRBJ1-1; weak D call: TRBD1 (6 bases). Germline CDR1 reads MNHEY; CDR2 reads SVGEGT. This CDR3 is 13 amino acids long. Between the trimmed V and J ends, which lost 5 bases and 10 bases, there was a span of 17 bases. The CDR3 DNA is TGTGCCAGCAGTAAGAACAGGGAGGGACGAGCTTTCTTT. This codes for CASSKNREGRAFF.

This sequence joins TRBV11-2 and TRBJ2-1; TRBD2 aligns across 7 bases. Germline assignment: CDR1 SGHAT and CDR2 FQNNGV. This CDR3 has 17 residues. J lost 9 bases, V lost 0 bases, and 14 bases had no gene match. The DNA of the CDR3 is TGTGCCAGCAGCTTAGACGGTCTAGCGGCCCCAAGAAGTGAGCAGTTCTTC. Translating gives CASSLDGLAAPRSEQFF.

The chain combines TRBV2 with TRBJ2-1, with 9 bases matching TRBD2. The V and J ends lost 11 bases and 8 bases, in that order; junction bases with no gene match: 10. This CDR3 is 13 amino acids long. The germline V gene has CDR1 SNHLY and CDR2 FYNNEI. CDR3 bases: TGTGCCTGGGGGACTAGCCCTCGAGATGAGCAGTTCTTC. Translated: CAWGTSPRDEQFF.

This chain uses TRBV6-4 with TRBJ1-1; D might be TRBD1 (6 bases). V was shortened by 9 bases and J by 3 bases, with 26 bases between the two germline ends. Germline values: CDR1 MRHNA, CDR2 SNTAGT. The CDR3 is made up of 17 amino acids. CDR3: CARTTLPTQGRDTEAFF. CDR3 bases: TGTGCCAGGACGACCCTTCCCACACAGGGACGGGACACTGAAGCTTTCTTT.